Below, 30 T cell receptor beta chains from the same sample are listed, as sequenced in a study of T cell changes during pregnancy in multiple sclerosis. The repertoire was sequenced with immunoSEQ multiplex PCR; TCRdb's copy has only in-frame clones and lacks some. The profile shows tens of thousands of clones, approximately 81% of them singletons. The sample here was CD8+ T cells from peripheral blood mononuclear cells, taken after pregnancy. Receptors were obtained from a female donor with multiple sclerosis, enrolled in a pregnancy study.

The genes are TRBV6-5 and TRBJ1-6; the D gene is possibly TRBD1 (5 bases). The germline V and J ends were trimmed by 4 bases and 9 bases, with 13 bases remaining between them. Looked up from germline, CDR1 is MNHEY and CDR2 is SVGAGI. CDR3 length: 14 residues. This CDR3 reads CASSSRGSRSPLHF. The CDR3 DNA reads TGTGCCAGCAGTTCCCGGGGGAGTCGTTCACCCCTCCACTTT.

The genes are TRBV9 and TRBJ1-2, with 9 bases aligning to TRBD1. CDR3 size: 14 residues. J gave up 6 bases and V 3 bases, and 6 bases lay outside the gene matches. CDR1 and CDR2 (germline): SGDLS, YYNGEE. The CDR3 nucleotides are TGTGCCAGCAGCGCCCCCGGGACAGGGAATGGCTACACCTTC. Amino acid sequence: CASSAPGTGNGYTF.

The rearrangement links TRBV5-6 to TRBJ1-1; D ambiguous. The germline gives CDR1 SGHDT, CDR2 YYEEEE. The CDR3 runs to 15 residues. Trimming removed 0 bases at V and 5 bases at J, with 14 bases between. CDR3: CASSLGQQWRTEAFF. Here the CDR3 DNA reads TGTGCCAGCAGCTTGGGGCAGCAGTGGAGGACTGAAGCTTTCTTT.

The V and J genes are TRBV29-1 and TRBJ2-3; the D gene is possibly TRBD1 (5 bases). The CDR3 spans 15 residues. V was clipped by 6 bases and J by 1 base, with 17 bases between them. From germline, CDR1 is SQVTM and CDR2 ANQGSEA. The CDR3 nucleotides are TGCAGCGTCCCGACGCAGGGCTTTGGCACAGATACGCAGTATTTT. Its protein product is CSVPTQGFGTDTQYF.

The chain carries TRBV9 and TRBJ2-1; 7 positions agree with TRBD1. Germline-derived CDR1 and CDR2 are SGDLS and YYNGEE. Trimming at V came to 3 bases and at J to 8 bases, leaving 8 bases not matched to a gene. This CDR3 spans 14 amino acids. CDR3 sequence: CASSGDRESDEQFF. CDR3 bases: TGTGCCAGCAGCGGCGACAGGGAGAGCGATGAGCAGTTCTTC.

The chain uses TRBV28 and TRBJ1-4; a possible D gene is TRBD1 (6 bases). Trimming pared 8 bases from V and 4 bases from J, leaving 11 bases between. Germline V gene lookup returns CDR1 MDHEN and CDR2 SYDVKM. The CDR3 is 13 amino acids. The CDR3 bases are TGTGCCAGCGGCGGACAGAATAATGAAAAACTGTTTTTT. Encoded protein: CASGGQNNEKLFF.

There are a few counts of this clone. The V and J genes are TRBV30 and TRBJ1-4, with D possibly being TRBD1 (5 bases). The V end lost 1 base, the J end lost 12 bases, and 15 bases lay between the germline ends. From germline, CDR1 is GTSNPN and CDR2 SVGIG (reference sequence). The CDR3 sequence is 13 residues long. The CDR3 protein is CAWSAGPPRELFF. As DNA, the CDR3 is TGTGCCTGGAGTGCCGGGCCCCCCAGGGAACTGTTTTTT.

V and J are TRBV12-1 and TRBJ2-7; the D call of TRBD2 is as the table states it, not checked on the DNA. TRBV12-1 is shown as a pseudogene. This CDR3 is 15 amino acids long. The CDR3 here is CASSDLAGGAFEQYF. Written as DNA, the CDR3 is TGTGCCAGCAGCGACCTAGCGGGGGGAGCTTTCGAGCAGTACTTC.

This sequence joins TRBV25-1 and TRBJ2-5; possibly TRBD2 for D (6 bases). The germline CDR1 and CDR2 sequences are MGHDK and SYGVNS. CDR3 length equals 13 residues. The germline V and J ends were trimmed by 3 bases and 5 bases, with 10 bases remaining between them. The DNA of the CDR3 is TGTGCCAGCAGTGAGGCGGGGTTGGAGACCCAGTACTTC. Translating it yields CASSEAGLETQYF.

The gene calls are TRBV9 and TRBJ2-2; D may be TRBD2 (6 bases). Trimming left V 2 bases short and J 2 bases short, with 7 bases between. This CDR3 comprises 14 residues. CDR1 and CDR2 from the germline V gene are SGDLS and YYNGEE. The CDR3 loop reads CASSVGGNTGELFF. For the CDR3, the DNA is TGTGCCAGCAGCGTCGGGGGTAACACCGGGGAGCTGTTTTTT.

J is TRBJ1-4 and V is TRBV2; D not resolved. The CDR3 is 15 residues long. Germline V gene data show CDR1 as SNHLY and CDR2 as FYNNEI. The V gene lost 3 bases and the J gene lost 7 bases, with 15 bases spanning the gap. CDR3 sequence: CASSDTRVVGEKLFF. In DNA, the CDR3 is TGTGCCAGCAGTGATACGAGGGTAGTAGGTGAAAAACTGTTTTTT.

V usage is TRBV5-1 and J usage is TRBJ2-7; maybe TRBD2 (6 bases). The V end lost 4 bases, the J end lost 4 bases, and 12 bases lay between the germline ends. Germline-derived CDR1 and CDR2 are SGHRS and YFSETQ. The CDR3 loop spans 13 amino acids. CDR3 DNA: TGCGCCAGCAGCGCTAGACTAGGGTACGAGCAGTACTTC. Translation: CASSARLGYEQYF. Full variable domain (missing parts from reference TRBV5-1 and TRBJ2-7): KAGVTQTPRYLIKTRGQQVTLSCSPISGHRSVSWYQQTPGQGLQFLFEYFSETQRNKGNFPGRFSGRQFSNSRSEMNVSTLELGDSALYLCASSARLGYEQYFGPGTRLTVT.

This chain connects TRBV10-3 to TRBJ2-1, with TRBD2 identical over 7 bases. V lost 4 bases and J lost 6; bases outside the gene matches: 6. The CDR3 spans 14 residues. Germline CDR1 ENHRY, CDR2 SYGVKD. CDR3: CAISGLAAINEQFF. The DNA of the CDR3 is TGTGCCATCAGTGGGCTAGCGGCGATCAATGAGCAGTTCTTC.

V and J are TRBV4-3 and TRBJ1-1; 11 nucleotides align to TRBD1. Trimming removed 5 bases from V and 1 base from J; junction bases left unmatched: 6. This CDR3 contains 16 residues. CDR1 is LGHNA, CDR2 YSLEER, per germline. The CDR3 sequence is CASSDWTGGPNTEAFF. The CDR3 bases are TGCGCCAGCAGCGATTGGACAGGGGGCCCGAACACTGAAGCTTTCTTT.

This clone was seen a handful of times. The chain is built from TRBV7-9 and TRBJ1-1, with D unresolved. The CDR3 runs to 12 residues. Per germline, CDR1 SEHNR and CDR2 FQNEAQ (reference sequence). V was pared by 5 bases and J by 5 bases, with 9 bases between. In DNA, the CDR3 is TGTGCCAGCAGCCCTCTCAGGACTGAAGCTTTCTTT. Its protein is CASSPLRTEAFF.

The table lists this clone with a few counts. The genes are TRBV19 and TRBJ2-7; 8 nucleotides align to TRBD1. Losses at the gene ends were 8 bases for V and 5 bases for J; bases not matched to a gene: 8. The V gene's germline CDR1 is LNHDA and CDR2 SQIVND (reference sequence). The CDR3 has 13 residues. The DNA of the CDR3 is TGTGCCAGTTTGGACAGGGTAAATGACGAGCAGTACTTC. This sequence encodes CASLDRVNDEQYF.

The chain carries TRBV19 and TRBJ2-7, with 7 bases matching TRBD1. J lost 3 bases, V lost 0 bases, and 5 bases had no gene match. CDR3 size: 15 residues. Germline CDR1 is LNHDA and CDR2 is SQIVND (reference sequence). The CDR3 spells CASSIDSQGVYEQYF. In DNA, the CDR3 is TGTGCCAGTAGTATAGATAGCCAGGGGGTCTACGAGCAGTACTTC. Based on the CDR3 plus reference TRBV19 and TRBJ2-7, the full variable domain is DGGITQSPKYLFRKEGQNVTLSCEQNLNHDAMYWYRQDPGQGLRLIYYSQIVNDFQKGDIAEGYSVSREKKESFPLTVTSAQKNPTAFYLCASSIDSQGVYEQYFGPGTRLTVT.

V is TRBV19 and J is TRBJ1-5, with D unresolved. V lost 2 bases and J 0 bases, leaving 8 bases between the germline ends. Germline V CDR1 and CDR2: LNHDA, SQIVND (reference sequence). This CDR3 spans 15 amino acids. CDR3: CASSINSYSNQPQHF. The CDR3 DNA is TGTGCCAGTAGTATAAACTCTTATAGCAATCAGCCCCAGCATTTT.

This clone showed up just a few times. The chain couples TRBV10-3 to TRBJ1-5; 7 bases line up with TRBD1. J was trimmed by 3 bases and V by 3 bases; bases with no gene match: 2. The CDR3 extends over 14 amino acids. The germline V gene has CDR1 ENHRY and CDR2 SYGVKD. CDR3 DNA sequence: TGTGCCATCAGTGAAGGACAGGTCAATCAGCCCCAGCATTTT. It yields the protein CAISEGQVNQPQHF.

The chain employs TRBV6-1 and TRBJ2-3; TRBD2 aligns across 8 bases. The CDR3 loop spans 16 amino acids. Per germline, CDR1 MNHNS and CDR2 SASEGT. After removal of 0 bases from V and 2 bases from J, the junction contained 4 bases not matched to a gene. The CDR3 sequence is CASSEAGGGYTDTQYF. In DNA, the CDR3 is TGTGCCAGCAGTGAAGCTGGCGGGGGGTACACAGATACGCAGTATTTT.

The chain joins TRBV6-4 to TRBJ2-3, with 9 bases lining up with TRBD2. Germline V CDR1 and CDR2: MRHNA, SNTAGT. V lost 4 bases to trimming and J lost 5 bases; unmatched junction nucleotides: 7. This CDR3 has 15 residues. The CDR3 loop is CASSVGGGVVDTQYF. CDR3 DNA: TGTGCCAGCAGTGTCGGCGGGGGGGTGGTAGATACGCAGTATTTT.

This clone is labeled as medium-sized (0.01 to 0.1%). The chain uses TRBV23-1 and TRBJ2-7, with TRBD1 as a possible D gene (5 bases). TRBV23-1 is an ORF for which the function is uncertain. This CDR3 has 15 residues. V lost 0 bases, J lost 5 bases, and 14 bases lay in between. The CDR3 nucleotides are TGCGCCAGCAGTCAATCGGGCAGGGTGGGTAACGAGCAGTACTTC. This encodes CASSQSGRVGNEQYF.

V usage is TRBV28 and J usage is TRBJ2-7, with 9 bases fitting TRBD2. The germline V gene encodes CDR1 MDHEN and CDR2 SYDVKM. V was pared by 6 bases and J by 2 bases, with 14 bases of the junction left unmatched. The CDR3 runs 17 residues. The CDR3 sequence: CASSVSLAGKLTYEQYF. CDR3 DNA: TGTGCCAGCAGCGTCTCCCTAGCGGGGAAATTAACCTACGAGCAGTACTTC. Full variable domain (remainder filled in from reference TRBV28 and TRBJ2-7): DVKVTQSSRYLVKRTGEKVFLECVQDMDHENMFWYRQDPGLGLRLIYFSYDVKMKEKGDIPEGYSVSREKKERFSLILESASTNQTSMYLCASSVSLAGKLTYEQYFGPGTRLTVT.

The genes are TRBV6-5 and TRBJ1-3; no clear D. V lost 0 bases and J 0 bases, leaving 9 bases between the germline ends. Germline V CDR1 and CDR2: MNHEY, SVGAGI. This CDR3 comprises 16 residues. The CDR3 DNA reads TGTGCCAGCAGTTACTCGCACGCCAGCTCTGGAAACACCATATATTTT. It specifies CASSYSHASSGNTIYF.

The chain is built from TRBV10-2 and TRBJ2-3; 8 bases fit TRBD1. Trimming cost V 0 bases and J 2 bases; bases outside gene matches: 4. The CDR3 spans 16 residues. Germline lookup yields CDR1 WSHSY and CDR2 SAAADI. The chain's CDR3 is CASSESPGQVTDTQYF. The DNA for the CDR3 is TGCGCCAGCAGTGAGTCCCCGGGACAGGTCACAGATACGCAGTATTTT.

The chain uses TRBV7-9 and TRBJ1-1; TRBD1 agrees at 7 bases. CDR3 length: 15 amino acids. The V gene's germline CDR1 is SEHNR and CDR2 FQNEAQ (reference sequence). The V gene end was trimmed by 2 bases and the J gene end by 3 bases; junction bases not matched to a gene: 6. CDR3 loop: CASSLLAGGYTEAFF. CDR3 DNA sequence: TGTGCCAGCAGCTTACTAGCAGGGGGGTACACTGAAGCTTTCTTT.

Written as DNA, the CDR3 is TGCGCCAGCAGCCAATACGGACAGGGCGAAAACATTCAGTACTTC. Translated, it gives CASSQYGQGENIQYF. This chain links TRBV4-3 with TRBJ2-4; 8 bases fit TRBD1. After removal of 2 bases from V and 5 bases from J, the junction contained 5 bases not matched to a gene. This CDR3 is 15 amino acids long. CDR1 and CDR2 (germline): LGHNA, YSLEER.

The chain couples TRBV7-6 to TRBJ1-5; TRBD1 matches at 7 bases. Germline loops: CDR1 SGHVS, CDR2 FNYEAQ. This CDR3 spans 14 amino acids. Trimming at V came to 5 bases and at J to 5 bases, leaving 6 bases not matched to a gene. The CDR3 here is CASSPRQGYQPQHF. CDR3 nucleotides: TGTGCCAGCAGCCCCCGACAGGGATATCAGCCCCAGCATTTT.

The rearrangement uses TRBV5-1 and TRBJ1-1; D possibly corresponds to TRBD1 (5 bases). This CDR3 spans 16 amino acids. V lost 4 bases and J 5 bases, leaving 21 bases between the germline ends. Germline V gives CDR1 SGHRS, CDR2 YFSETQ. The CDR3 region is CASSLFVQGRNTEAFF. The DNA for the CDR3 is TGCGCCAGCAGCCTTTTCGTCCAGGGAAGAAATACTGAAGCTTTCTTT.

A word on this clone: Other DNA sequences in this specimen translate into the identical CDR3. The chain has TRBV27 and TRBJ1-5; TRBD1 agrees at 7 bases. The V gene end was trimmed by 6 bases and the J gene end by 6 bases; junction bases not matched to a gene: 5. The CDR3 runs 13 residues. Germline-derived CDR1 and CDR2 are MNHEY and SMNVEV (reference sequence). CDR3 protein: CASSLTGLQPQHF. The CDR3 DNA sequence: TGTGCCAGCAGCCTGACAGGGCTTCAGCCCCAGCATTTT.